This T cell receptor (beta chain) was documented in a study of regulatory T cells in long-lasting Graves disease. This clonotype came up many times. Construction of TCR beta libraries relied on iRepertoire HTBI primers and on Arm-PCR targeting CDR3 regions. MiXCR, run by TCRdb on the multiplex PCR reads, gives a single entry per CDR3 protein. Of 680,000 or so distinct CDR3 sequences listed, 15% to 20% are singletons. This sample's time point: newly diagnosed GD, antithyroid drugs for less than 3 months. PBMC RNA was the source of the TCR library. CDR3 length: 18 residues. CDR1 and CDR2 (germline): SEHNR, FQNEAQ (reference sequence). This sample was also put to use in a study of T cells in Graves' hyperthyroidism and ophthalmopathy.

This receptor was taken from a woman in her twenties or thirties with Graves disease. The chain uses TRBV7-9 and TRBJ2-1, with 10 positions matching TRBD1. TRBJ2-5 matches the DNA end more closely, so the J call is doubtful. This specimen was peripheral blood mononuclear cells (PBMCs), taken at new diagnosis, from a patient treated with antithyroid drugs. The CDR3 DNA reads as TGTGCCAGCAGCCGTTTTATGGGACAGGGGATTTTACAAGAGACCCAGTACTTC. Its protein product is CASSRFMGQGILQETQYF.